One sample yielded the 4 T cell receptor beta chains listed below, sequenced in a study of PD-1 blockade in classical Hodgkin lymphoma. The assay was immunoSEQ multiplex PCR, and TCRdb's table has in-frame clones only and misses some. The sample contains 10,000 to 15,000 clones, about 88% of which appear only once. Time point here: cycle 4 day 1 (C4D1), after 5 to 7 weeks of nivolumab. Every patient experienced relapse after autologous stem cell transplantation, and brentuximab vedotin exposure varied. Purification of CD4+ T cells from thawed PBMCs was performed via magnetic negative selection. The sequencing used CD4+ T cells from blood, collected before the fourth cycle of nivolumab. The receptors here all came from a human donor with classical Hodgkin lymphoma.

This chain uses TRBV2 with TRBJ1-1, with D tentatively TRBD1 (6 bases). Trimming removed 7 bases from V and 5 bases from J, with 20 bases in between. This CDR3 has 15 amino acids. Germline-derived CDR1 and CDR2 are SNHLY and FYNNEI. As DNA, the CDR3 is TGTGCCAGCAATGCGGGACACCGTACTCCGACTGAAGCTTTCTTT. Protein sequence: CASNAGHRTPTEAFF.

The CDR3, as DNA: TGTGCCAGCAGCTTAGGACAGCCCAATGAGCAGTTCTTC. Translated, it gives CASSLGQPNEQFF. This rearrangement joins TRBV7-3 to TRBJ2-1; D perhaps matches TRBD1 (6 bases). V shed 2 bases and J shed 6 bases, with 8 bases lying between them. This CDR3 has 13 residues. In germline, CDR1 is SGHTA, CDR2 FQGTGA.

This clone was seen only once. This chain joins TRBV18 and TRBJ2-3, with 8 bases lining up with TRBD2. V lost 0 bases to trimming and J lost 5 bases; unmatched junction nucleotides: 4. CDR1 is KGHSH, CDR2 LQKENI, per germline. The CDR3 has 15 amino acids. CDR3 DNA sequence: TGTGCCAGCTCACCACCCAGCGGGAGTTTAGATACGCAGTATTTT. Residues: CASSPPSGSLDTQYF.

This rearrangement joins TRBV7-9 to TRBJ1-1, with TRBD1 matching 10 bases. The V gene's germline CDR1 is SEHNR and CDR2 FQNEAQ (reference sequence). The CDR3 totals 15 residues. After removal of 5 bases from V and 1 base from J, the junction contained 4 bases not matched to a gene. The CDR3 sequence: CASSRTGGGNTEAFF. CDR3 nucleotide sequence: TGTGCCAGCAGCCGGACAGGGGGAGGGAACACTGAAGCTTTCTTT.